The 5 T cell receptor beta chains in this list originate from one sample, sequenced in a study of T cell repertoires in cytomegalovirus infection. TCRdb processed the reads anew with MiXCR; each CDR3 protein has one entry. This table has around 280,000 distinct CDR3 sequences, around 9.1% appearing once. Source material: PBMCs. All receptors come from a human donor in good health (CMV status not recorded). Some clones in this sample may be carry-over from other donors' samples.

The chain is built from TRBV20-1 and TRBJ1-1; the match to TRBD1 covers 9 bases. Germline V gives CDR1 DFQATT, CDR2 SNEGSKA (reference sequence). Unmatched junction bases numbered 5, after V lost 6 bases and J lost 0 bases. The CDR3 sequence is 14 residues long. This chain's CDR3 is CSATGQGMNTEAFF. CDR3 bases: TGCAGTGCAACGGGACAGGGCATGAACACTGAAGCTTTCTTT.

J is TRBJ2-5 and V is TRBV5-6; D remains ambiguous. The V gene's germline CDR1 is SGHDT and CDR2 YYEEEE. V dropped 5 bases and J dropped 5 bases, with 13 bases sitting between them. The CDR3 is made up of 13 amino acids. CDR3: CASRPKDWETQYF. The CDR3 DNA follows: TGTGCCAGCAGACCTAAAGATTGGGAGACCCAGTACTTC.

There are a few counts of this clonotype. This chain uses TRBV28 with TRBJ2-3; D gene unclear. Germline CDR1 and CDR2: MDHEN and SYDVKM. Trimming took off 6 bases at V and 0 bases at J, with 7 bases between the two ends. The CDR3 has 13 amino acids. The CDR3 protein is CASRTASTDTQYF. DNA of the CDR3: TGTGCCAGCAGGACGGCTAGCACAGATACGCAGTATTTT.

This clonotype was observed at least ten times. CDR3 coding DNA: TGTGCCAGCAGGTGGTGGGGGCGGATAAGCAATCAGCCCCAGCATTTT. This translates into CASRWWGRISNQPQHF. The chain recombines TRBV28 with TRBJ1-5; D might be TRBD1 (6 bases). The CDR3 totals 16 residues. The V end was cut by 6 bases, the J end by 1 base, with 16 bases between. Looked up from germline, CDR1 is MDHEN and CDR2 is SYDVKM.

This clonotype has ten or more counts. The V gene is TRBV3-1, the J gene TRBJ2-7; no firm D call. The CDR3 loop spans 13 amino acids. V was trimmed by 1 base and J by 0 bases, leaving 4 bases between them. Looked up from germline, CDR1 is LGHDT and CDR2 is YNNKEL (reference sequence). CDR3 nucleotides: TGTGCCAGCAGCCAAGGGAACTCCTACGAGCAGTACTTC. This sequence encodes CASSQGNSYEQYF.